Below, 10 T cell receptor beta chains from the same sample are listed, as sequenced in a study of blood T cell repertoires in COVID-19. Some clones are missing from TCRdb's copy, which holds only in-frame ones; the method was immunoSEQ multiplex PCR. This repertoire shows under 100,000 clones, about nine tenths found once; its top ten account for roughly 5.1%. Specimen: peripheral blood. The receptors here all came from a man between 60 and 70 years old with COVID-19, enrolled during active disease.

This clone was observed many times. The chain carries TRBV7-3 and TRBJ2-2; 11 bases align to TRBD2. Trimming removed 1 base from V and 5 bases from J; junction bases left unmatched: 9. Germline V gene lookup returns CDR1 SGHTA and CDR2 FQGTGA. This CDR3 has 18 residues. The CDR3, as DNA: TGTGCCAGCAGCTTAATTGTGACTAGCGGGGAGGGGACCGGGGAGCTGTTTTTT. Protein: CASSLIVTSGEGTGELFF.

The V and J genes are TRBV2 and TRBJ2-7; 7 nucleotides align to TRBD1. CDR3 length: 16 residues. Trimming removed 5 bases from V and 1 base from J; junction bases left unmatched: 11. In germline, CDR1 is SNHLY, CDR2 FYNNEI. The CDR3 spells CASSLTGAGNSYEQYF. In DNA, the CDR3 is TGTGCCAGCAGTCTCACAGGGGCAGGTAATTCCTACGAGCAGTACTTC.

CDR3 amino acids: CASSVRQGPTSSFF. The CDR3 DNA follows: TGTGCCAGCAGCGTCCGACAGGGCCCCACCAGTAGCTTCTTT. The rearrangement uses TRBV7-2 and TRBJ1-1; 7 bases agree with TRBD1. Germline values: CDR1 SGHTA, CDR2 FQGNSA. The CDR3 is made up of 14 amino acids. Losses at the gene ends were 5 bases for V and 14 bases for J; bases not matched to a gene: 17.

The chain carries TRBV29-1 and TRBJ2-2; TRBD2 might be the D (6 bases). CDR1 SQVTM and CDR2 ANQGSEA come from the germline V gene. The CDR3 contains 12 residues. V was cut by 5 bases and J by 6 bases, with 10 bases left in between. In DNA, the CDR3 is TGCAGCGTTCGCCCGGGGGCCGGGGAGCTGTTTTTT. Translating it yields CSVRPGAGELFF.

The gene calls are TRBV19 and TRBJ1-1; the D is unclear. The length of the CDR3 is 15 residues. The germline V gene has CDR1 LNHDA and CDR2 SQIVND (reference sequence). V dropped 7 bases and J dropped 0 bases, with 15 bases sitting between them. The CDR3, as DNA: TGTGCCAGTACTCCTGGGAGGGCACTGAACACTGAAGCTTTCTTT. This codes for CASTPGRALNTEAFF.

The rearrangement uses TRBV19 and TRBJ2-1; 9 positions match TRBD2. Looked up from germline, CDR1 is LNHDA and CDR2 is SQIVND (reference sequence). This CDR3 is built from 15 residues. Unmatched junction bases numbered 9, after V lost 6 bases and J lost 6 bases. The CDR3 nucleotides are TGTGCCAGTAGCAAGACTAGCGGCGACCTCAATGAGCAGTTCTTC. It codes for CASSKTSGDLNEQFF.

This clone showed up just once. The J gene is TRBJ1-2, the V gene TRBV6-1; 7 bases match TRBD1. V gave up 2 bases and J gave up 4 bases; unmatched junction bases: 7. In germline, CDR1 is MNHNS, CDR2 SASEGT. The CDR3 is made up of 15 amino acids. The CDR3 DNA sequence: TGTGCCAGCAGTGAACGGGGACAGAAACTCTATGGCTACACCTTC. It is translated as CASSERGQKLYGYTF.

V gene TRBV11-2 combines with J gene TRBJ2-1, with TRBD2 matching 8 bases. The germline V gene has CDR1 SGHAT and CDR2 FQNNGV. CDR3 length equals 16 residues. V shed 3 bases and J 4 bases; nucleotides not matched to a gene: 8. CDR3 coding DNA: TGTGCCAGCAGCTTCTTCGTCCGGGAGGGGTACAATGAGCAGTTCTTC. Its translation: CASSFFVREGYNEQFF.

The chain recombines TRBV10-3 with TRBJ2-3, with 7 positions matching TRBD1. Unmatched junction bases numbered 6, after V lost 2 bases and J lost 1 base. Per the germline V gene, CDR1 is ENHRY and CDR2 is SYGVKD. This CDR3 contains 16 residues. CDR3 protein: CAISETSGQGTDTQYF. CDR3 nucleotides: TGTGCCATCAGTGAGACTAGTGGACAGGGCACAGATACGCAGTATTTT.

The V gene is TRBV5-1, the J gene TRBJ1-1, with 7 bases identical to TRBD1. V trimming: 3 bases; J trimming: 7 bases; junction bases outside the gene matches: 3. CDR3 length: 12 residues. Germline values: CDR1 SGHRS, CDR2 YFSETQ. The CDR3 region has the DNA TGCGCCAGCAGCTACGACAGGGATGAAGCTTTCTTT. Its translation is CASSYDRDEAFF.